This T cell receptor (beta chain) was found in a study of blood T cell repertoires in COVID-19. At the level of the study: Both acute and convalescent COVID-19 samples were obtained from the United States, Italy and Spain.

The CDR3 extends over 15 amino acids. Germline CDR1 and CDR2: SGHNT and YYREEE (reference sequence). V was clipped by 2 bases and J by 7 bases; unmatched bases: 8. The method was immunoSEQ multiplex PCR; TCRdb's version includes in-frame clones alone and lacks a portion of them. The sample lists roughly 130,000 clones, about 88% occurring once. This clone has a single count. The sequenced material came from peripheral blood. The sequence was obtained from a man aged 50 to 60 with active COVID-19. The rearrangement links TRBV5-4 to TRBJ1-3, with TRBD1 identical over 8 bases. CDR3 in amino acids: CASSLGTGGRNTIYF. CDR3 nucleotides: TGTGCCAGCAGCTTAGGGACAGGCGGGCGGAACACCATATATTTT.